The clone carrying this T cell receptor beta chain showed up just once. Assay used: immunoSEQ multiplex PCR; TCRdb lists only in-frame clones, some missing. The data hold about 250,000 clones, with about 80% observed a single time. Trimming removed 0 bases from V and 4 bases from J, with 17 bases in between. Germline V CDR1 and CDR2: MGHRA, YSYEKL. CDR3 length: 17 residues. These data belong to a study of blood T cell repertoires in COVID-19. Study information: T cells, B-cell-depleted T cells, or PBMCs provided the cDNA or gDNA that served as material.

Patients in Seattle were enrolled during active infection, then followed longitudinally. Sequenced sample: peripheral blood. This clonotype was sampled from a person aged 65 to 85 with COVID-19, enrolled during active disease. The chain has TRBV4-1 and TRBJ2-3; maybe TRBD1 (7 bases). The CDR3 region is CASSQDLGQGGSDTQYF. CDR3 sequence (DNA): TGCGCCAGCAGCCAAGATTTAGGTCAGGGGGGTTCAGATACGCAGTATTTT.